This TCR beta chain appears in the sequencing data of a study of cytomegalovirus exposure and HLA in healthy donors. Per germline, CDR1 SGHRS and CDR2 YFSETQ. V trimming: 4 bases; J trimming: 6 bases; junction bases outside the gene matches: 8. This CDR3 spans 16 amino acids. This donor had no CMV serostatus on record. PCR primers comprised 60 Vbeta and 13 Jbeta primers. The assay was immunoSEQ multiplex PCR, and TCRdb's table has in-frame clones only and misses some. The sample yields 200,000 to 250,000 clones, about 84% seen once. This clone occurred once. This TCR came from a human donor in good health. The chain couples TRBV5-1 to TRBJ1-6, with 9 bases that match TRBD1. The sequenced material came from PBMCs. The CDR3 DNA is TGCGCCAGCAGCCCCGGGACAGGGTTCCCTAATTCACCCCTCCACTTT. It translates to CASSPGTGFPNSPLHF. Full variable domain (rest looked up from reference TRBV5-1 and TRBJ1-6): KAGVTQTPRYLIKTRGQQVTLSCSPISGHRSVSWYQQTPGQGLQFLFEYFSETQRNKGNFPGRFSGRQFSNSRSEMNVSTLELGDSALYLCASSPGTGFPNSPLHFGNGTRLTVT.